Sequencing of this TCR beta chain was carried out in a study of T-cell reconstitution after alpha-beta-depleted transplantation in children. The TCRbeta library was prepared with unique molecular identifiers. A single record per CDR3 protein comes from TCRdb applying MiXCR to the PCR reads. The table lists around 380,000 distinct CDR3 sequences, about a tenth of them singletons, with 4.5% to 6.5% in the top ten. This clonotype was observed a handful of times. V was shortened by 6 bases and J by 5 bases, with 22 bases between the two germline ends. Germline V gene lookup returns CDR1 MNHNS and CDR2 SASEGT. The CDR3 is made up of 16 amino acids.

The chain carries TRBV6-1 and TRBJ2-5; tentative D call: TRBD1 (6 bases). Material: PBMCs from the stem cell graft donor, obtained from the stem cell graft. The clonotype was recovered from a human donor who donated a stem cell graft to a child with acute myeloid leukemia. The DNA for the CDR3 is TGTGCCAGCAGGAGTTTTTCAGTCAGGGGTTGGGAGACCCAGTACTTC. Protein: CASRSFSVRGWETQYF.